The 18 T cell receptor beta chains in this list originate from one sample, sequenced in a study of T-cell reconstitution after alpha-beta-depleted transplantation in children. TCRbeta library preparation incorporated unique molecular identifiers. TCRdb redid the calling of the PCR reads with MiXCR, one entry per CDR3 protein. The profile covers nearly 350,000 distinct CDR3 sequences, with around 15% appearing a single time and around two fifths taken by the ten largest. Sample: PBMCs, mostly from graft donor cells, taken 360 days after TCRalphabeta/CD19-depleted stem cell transplant. The receptors here all came from a male patient under 10 years old who had a stem cell transplant for acute lymphoblastic leukemia, so the T cells may come from the graft donor.

This clonotype was found many times. The chain has TRBV25-1 and TRBJ1-6; D gene uncertain. This CDR3 region has 17 residues. V was clipped by 1 base and J by 7 bases, with 17 bases between them. CDR1 is MGHDK, CDR2 SYGVNS, per germline. The CDR3 DNA reads as TGTGCCAGCAGTGAATCTGGTGAGACCAGACGCAATTCACCCCTCCACTTT. It is translated as CASSESGETRRNSPLHF. Filled out from reference TRBV25-1 and TRBJ1-6, the complete variable domain reads EADIYQTPRYLVIGTGKKITLECSQTMGHDKMYWYQQDPGMELHLIHYSYGVNSTEKGDLSSESTVSRIRTEHFPLTLESARPSHTSQYLCASSESGETRRNSPLHFGNGTRLTVT.

The chain employs TRBV7-2 and TRBJ2-5; D is unclear. The V and J ends lost 5 bases and 3 bases respectively, with 13 bases between them. Per germline, CDR1 SGHTA and CDR2 FQGNSA. The CDR3 spans 14 residues. CDR3 protein: CASSLGLGKETQYF. CDR3 in DNA: TGTGCCAGCAGCCTCGGGCTCGGCAAAGAGACCCAGTACTTC.

This clonotype was observed a few times. This chain joins TRBV13 and TRBJ2-1; 7 nucleotides match TRBD1. The ends lost 0 bases at V and 10 bases at J; junction bases unmatched: 3. The germline gives CDR1 PRHDT, CDR2 FYEKMQ (reference sequence). This CDR3 spans 13 amino acids. The DNA for the CDR3 is TGTGCCAGCAGCTTAGGCCTAGGGGGCGAGCAGTTCTTC. Translated: CASSLGLGGEQFF.

This rearrangement joins TRBV6-1 to TRBJ2-7; 7 bases align to TRBD1. Germline-derived CDR1 and CDR2 are MNHNS and SASEGT. V trimming: 6 bases; J trimming: 0 bases; junction bases outside the gene matches: 8. CDR3 length: 15 amino acids. CDR3 bases: TGTGCCAGCAGCCCCGGGACAGCCCTCTCCTACGAGCAGTACTTC. It yields the protein CASSPGTALSYEQYF.

This chain uses TRBV4-1 with TRBJ2-1, with D perhaps given as TRBD1 or TRBD2 (5 bases each). The CDR3 runs to 18 residues. Germline lookup yields CDR1 MGHRA and CDR2 YSYEKL. V shed 2 bases and J shed 3 bases, with 20 bases lying between them. The CDR3 DNA reads as TGCGCCAGCAGCCAACACCCTGACCCGGGACGGATCTACAATGAGCAGTTCTTC. Translated, it gives CASSQHPDPGRIYNEQFF.

The sample holds a few counts of this clonotype. The CDR3 loop is CAISEYRMNTEAFF. Here the CDR3 DNA reads TGTGCCATCAGTGAGTACAGGATGAACACTGAAGCTTTCTTT. The chain combines TRBV10-3 with TRBJ1-1; TRBD1 might be the D (5 bases). Per the germline V gene, CDR1 is ENHRY and CDR2 is SYGVKD. The germline V and J ends were trimmed by 1 base and 0 bases, with 6 bases remaining between them. CDR3 length: 14 amino acids.

This clonotype was counted at least ten times. The chain combines TRBV6-2 or TRBV6-3 with TRBJ1-5; possible D gene TRBD1, 6 bases. The CDR3 has 15 residues. Trimming took off 2 bases at V and 3 bases at J, with 11 bases between the two ends. CDR1 MNHEY and CDR2 SVGEGT come from the germline V gene. As DNA, the CDR3 is TGTGCCAGCAGTTACACAGGGCTGGACAATCAGCCCCAGCATTTT. Translation gives CASSYTGLDNQPQHF.

This clonotype was seen many times. V gene TRBV29-1 combines with J gene TRBJ2-1; D unclear. The CDR3 is 15 amino acids. The V end lost 2 bases, the J end lost 6 bases, and 17 bases lay between the germline ends. Germline V lookup: CDR1 SQVTM, CDR2 ANQGSEA. DNA for the CDR3: TGCAGCGTTGAAAGCTGGTTGGACCCGGGCAATGAGCAGTTCTTC. Translation: CSVESWLDPGNEQFF.

About this clonotype: No conserved phenylalanine or tryptophan ends this CDR3, so it is likely a read error. The chain carries TRBV4-2 and TRBJ2-1; 13 bases line up with TRBD2. This CDR3 is built from 20 residues. Germline lookup yields CDR1 LGHNA and CDR2 YNFKEQ. J lost 2 bases, V lost 1 base, and 11 bases had no gene match. CDR3 amino acids: CASSQGLGLAGVRAYNEQFL. In DNA, the CDR3 is TGTGCCAGCAGCCAAGGTCTAGGACTAGCGGGAGTCAGGGCCTACAATGAGCAGTTCTTG.

The rearrangement links TRBV4-2 to TRBJ2-1, with a tentative D call TRBD2 (5 bases). Germline V CDR1 and CDR2: LGHNA, YNFKEQ. Trimming cost V 0 bases and J 4 bases, with 10 bases left between them. CDR3 length: 15 amino acids. The CDR3 protein is CASSQEGGLYNEQFF. DNA for the CDR3: TGTGCCAGCAGCCAAGAGGGCGGGCTGTACAATGAGCAGTTCTTC.

The gene calls are TRBV6-2 or TRBV6-3 and TRBJ2-1, with TRBD2 matching over 8 bases. The V segment lost 6 bases and the J segment 7 bases; nucleotides outside the gene matches: 2. Germline V CDR1 and CDR2: MNHEY, SVGEGT. The CDR3 runs 12 residues. CDR3 DNA sequence: TGTGCCAGCAGCAGACTAGCGAATGAGCAGTTCTTC. This sequence encodes CASSRLANEQFF.

This clonotype was counted between two and nine times. This rearrangement joins TRBV30 to TRBJ2-2, with D hard to call. The germline V gene encodes CDR1 GTSNPN and CDR2 SVGIG (reference sequence). Trimming removed 1 base at V and 5 bases at J, with 5 bases between. There are 12 residues in the CDR3. The DNA of the CDR3 is TGTGCCTGGAGTGCGGCAACCGGGGAGCTGTTTTTT. Its protein product is CAWSAATGELFF.

This clonotype was detected many times. The rearrangement links TRBV28 to TRBJ2-4; D not certain. CDR3 length equals 19 residues. V was cut by 2 bases and J by 6 bases, with 26 bases left in between. From germline, CDR1 is MDHEN and CDR2 SYDVKM. The CDR3 loop reads CASSLRPAGLGIRINIQYF. The DNA for the CDR3 is TGTGCCAGCAGTTTAAGGCCGGCTGGTTTGGGCATAAGGATAAACATTCAGTACTTC.

This rearrangement joins TRBV9 to TRBJ2-2, with no clear D. The CDR3 is 13 amino acids. Trimming stripped 0 bases from V and 3 bases from J, with 3 bases between. The germline CDR1 and CDR2 sequences are SGDLS and YYNGEE. CDR3 sequence (DNA): TGTGCCAGCAGCGTAGGGGACACCGGGGAGCTGTTTTTT. Amino acids: CASSVGDTGELFF.

This clonotype was detected ten times or more. The CDR3 DNA is TGTGCCAGCAGCTTCCGGGACGGACTTCAAGAGACCCAGTACTTC. It translates to CASSFRDGLQETQYF. The chain combines TRBV7-2 with TRBJ2-5; D is perhaps TRBD1 or TRBD2 (5 bases each). CDR3 length: 15 residues. The V gene lost 3 bases and the J gene lost 2 bases, with 13 bases spanning the gap. Germline-derived CDR1 and CDR2 are SGHTA and FQGNSA.

This clonotype was counted a few times. V and J are TRBV4-2 and TRBJ2-4; D gene unclear. CDR3 length: 15 amino acids. Germline V gives CDR1 LGHNA, CDR2 YNFKEQ. Deletions cut 0 bases from V and 5 bases from J, with 11 bases between. The CDR3 loop is CASSQDPAGENIQYF. In DNA form, the CDR3 reads TGTGCCAGCAGCCAAGATCCAGCAGGAGAAAACATTCAGTACTTC.

This clonotype was seen a handful of times. The genes are TRBV28 and TRBJ2-7; 8 nucleotides match TRBD1. This CDR3 region has 13 residues. The V segment lost 6 bases and the J segment 3 bases; nucleotides outside the gene matches: 4. Germline CDR1 reads MDHEN; CDR2 reads SYDVKM. CDR3: CASRVTGVYEQYF. In DNA form, the CDR3 reads TGTGCCAGCAGGGTGACAGGGGTCTACGAGCAGTACTTC. Together with reference TRBV28 and TRBJ2-7, the CDR3 gives the full variable domain: DVKVTQSSRYLVKRTGEKVFLECVQDMDHENMFWYRQDPGLGLRLIYFSYDVKMKEKGDIPEGYSVSREKKERFSLILESASTNQTSMYLCASRVTGVYEQYFGPGTRLTVT.

This clonotype has ten or more counts. This chain connects TRBV28 to TRBJ2-2, with unresolved D. The CDR3 runs to 14 residues. Germline V gives CDR1 MDHEN, CDR2 SYDVKM. Trimming shortened V by 5 bases and J by 4 bases, and 11 bases separated the two germline ends. The CDR3 sequence is CASSPRASTGELFF. DNA of the CDR3: TGTGCCAGCAGTCCCCGCGCTAGCACCGGGGAGCTGTTTTTT.